The present T cell receptor beta chain was sequenced within a study of technical replicates of blood from a handful of donors. Some clones are missing from TCRdb's copy, which holds only in-frame ones; the method was immunoSEQ multiplex PCR. The sample consists of 55,000 to 60,000 clones, 85% to 95% of them appearing once. Germline V gene lookup returns CDR1 MNHNY and CDR2 SVGAGI (reference sequence). Unmatched junction bases numbered 4, after V lost 4 bases and J lost 6 bases. The CDR3 is 13 amino acids. The TCR sequence derives from a human donor in good health. Some clones in this sample may be carry-over from other donors' samples. Sequenced material: PBMCs. This chain uses TRBV6-6 with TRBJ2-7; 9 positions match TRBD1. The CDR3 nucleotides are TGTGCCAGCAGTTCTACAGGGGGCAGCGAGCAGTACTTC. Its protein product is CASSSTGGSEQYF.